This T cell receptor (beta chain) originates from a study of blood T cell repertoires in COVID-19. Recovered participants had two consecutive negative NP/OP PCR tests, healthcare professional clearance, or symptom resolution. The assay was immunoSEQ multiplex PCR, and TCRdb's table has in-frame clones only and misses some. Of approximately 310,000 clones in the sample, approximately 88% are singletons; the top ten hold about 5%. Germline CDR1 MNHEY, CDR2 SVGAGI. Trimming pared 6 bases from V and 1 base from J, leaving 12 bases between. CDR3 length: 14 residues. The TCR comes from a man between 60 and 75 years old who had recovered from COVID-19. The rearrangement joins TRBV6-5 to TRBJ1-2; D is perhaps TRBD1 (6 bases). Sequenced sample: PBMCs or T cells enriched from blood (not recorded which). As DNA, the CDR3 is TGTGCCAGCAGCCAGGGGTTAGATAACTATGGCTACACCTTC. This sequence encodes CASSQGLDNYGYTF.